This T cell receptor beta chain was obtained from a study of cytomegalovirus exposure and HLA in healthy donors. Using immunoSEQ multiplex PCR, the repertoire was profiled, and TCRdb retains in-frame clones only, with some absent. The sample lists more than 95,000 clones; approximately 88% were seen once. The sample comprised PBMCs. The TCR originated in a man between 18 and 29 years old in good health and CMV-seronegative.

CDR3 sequence: CPGSAIGKRETYGYTF. The CDR3 nucleotides read TGTCCTGGGAGCGCGATCGGAAAGCGAGAGACCTATGGCTACACCTTC. This chain links TRBV22-1 with TRBJ1-2. TRBV22-1 is tagged as a pseudogene. The CDR3 consists of 16 residues.